These T cell receptor beta chains were read from a single sample in a study of blood T cell repertoires in COVID-19. The protocol was immunoSEQ multiplex PCR, while the TCRdb copy is restricted to in-frame clones and leaves out a portion. The sample has about 90,000 clones; around four fifths are singletons. Sequenced sample: peripheral blood. These receptor sequences come from a woman aged 70-85 years with active or convalescent COVID-19. The CDR3 runs from the conserved cysteine through the conserved F or W. Fields, in order: clone size, V gene, D gene, J gene, CDR3 DNA, CDR3 protein. A D gene is named only where the DNA matches it firmly. Only part of the rows carry a size: once, few, many, or a class if the clone is expanded.

-,TRBV7-2,TRBD1,TRBJ1-6,TGTGCCAGCAGCTTACTAACAGGGGGCGAGGGTTCACCCCTCCACTTT,CASSLLTGGEGSPLHF
-,TRBV4-2,TRBD2,TRBJ2-5,TGTGCCAGCAGCCATTGGCGGGGGGAGAAAGAGACCCAGTACTTC,CASSHWRGEKETQYF
-,TRBV3-1/TRBV3-2,TRBD2,TRBJ2-3,TGTGCCAGCAGCCAGACTAGCGGGGGGGCAAGGAGTACGCAGTATTTT,CASSQTSGGARSTQYF
-,TRBV2,-,TRBJ2-5,TGTGCCAGCAGTGTCTTCTGGACTCAAGAGACCCAGTACTTC,CASSVFWTQETQYF
-,TRBV11-2,TRBD2,TRBJ2-1,TGTGCCAGCAGCGCAGCGGGGGCAAAAAACTCCTACAATGAGCAGTTCTTC,CASSAAGAKNSYNEQFF
-,TRBV11-2,-,TRBJ2-3,TGTGCCAGCAGCTTTAGCGGTTCCACAGATACGCAGTATTTT,CASSFSGSTDTQYF
-,TRBV9,-,TRBJ1-1,TGTGCCAGCAGCGTAGGTCTGGCAGGCAACACTGAAGCTTTCTTT,CASSVGLAGNTEAFF
-,TRBV3-1/TRBV3-2,TRBD1,TRBJ2-1,TGTGCCAGCAGCACACAGGGGTTTAATGAGCAGTTCTTC,CASSTQGFNEQFF
few,TRBV4-3,TRBD1,TRBJ2-5,TGCGCCAGCAGCCCGGGACAGGGTTCAGGGAGAGAGACCCAGTACTTC,CASSPGQGSGRETQYF
-,TRBV6-6,-,TRBJ1-2,TGTGCCAGCAGTTACTCCTTGACAGCAACGGGCTACACCTTC,CASSYSLTATGYTF
-,TRBV24-1,-,TRBJ1-1,TGTGCCACCAGTGACCGCGGAGCTTTCTTT,CATSDRGAFF
once,TRBV20-1,TRBD1,TRBJ1-2,TGCAGTGCCACCCAGGGGGCTGGCTACACCTTC,CSATQGAGYTF
-,TRBV19,-,TRBJ1-3,TGTGCCAGTGAGGGTTTACGCTCTGGAAACACCATATATTTT,CASEGLRSGNTIYF
-,TRBV7-9,-,TRBJ1-2,TGTGCCAGCAGCTTATCGACAACTCAGTTTAACTATGGCTACACCTTC,CASSLSTTQFNYGYTF
-,TRBV9,-,TRBJ1-3,TGTGCCAGCAGCGTGGGACTGATCTCTGGAAACACCATATATTTT,CASSVGLISGNTIYF
-,TRBV11-2,TRBD2,TRBJ2-7,TGTGCCAGCAGCTTCGGGCGGGGGGCATCCTACGAGCAGTACTTC,CASSFGRGASYEQYF
once,TRBV27,TRBD1,TRBJ1-5,TGTGCCAGCGGACAGGGGCGTTATAGCAATCAGCCCCAGCATTTT,CASGQGRYSNQPQHF
-,TRBV28,-,TRBJ1-2,TGTGCCAGCAGTCTGGCCGGACAGCCTCTGGGCTACACCTTC,CASSLAGQPLGYTF
-,TRBV29-1,TRBD1,TRBJ1-1,TGCAGCGCCCTGCGGCAGGGGGCCGTTGAAGCTTTCTTT,CSALRQGAVEAFF
-,TRBV28,TRBD1,TRBJ1-2,TGTGCCAGCAGTCAACCGGGACAGGGCCACTATGGCTACACCTTC,CASSQPGQGHYGYTF
-,TRBV6-5,-,TRBJ1-3,TGTGCCAGCAGTTACGTGGCATCTGGAAACACCATATATTTT,CASSYVASGNTIYF
-,TRBV9,-,TRBJ2-1,TGTGCCAGCAGCGTATCAGAGGGAACTTTAATATCCTACAATGAGCAGTTCTTC,CASSVSEGTLISYNEQFF
-,TRBV7-9,-,TRBJ1-3,TGTGCCAGCAGCCCCCCGGGGGACTCTGGAAACACCATATATTTT,CASSPPGDSGNTIYF
once,TRBV3-1/TRBV3-2,-,TRBJ1-2,TGTGCCAGCAGCCAGGAAGGGGGACACCTTCACACCTTC,CASSQEGGHLHTF
-,TRBV4-2,TRBD2,TRBJ2-1,TGTGCCAGCAGCCAAGATTGGCGGGGGTATGAGCAGTTCTTC,CASSQDWRGYEQFF
-,TRBV4-2,TRBD1,TRBJ1-5,TGTGCCAGCAGCCAAGATGGAGAGACAGGGAATTCGCCCCAGCATTTT,CASSQDGETGNSPQHF
-,TRBV6-6,TRBD1,TRBJ2-4,TGTGCCAGCAGTCCTCTTATTACAGGGGTAGCCAAAAACATTCAGTACTTC,CASSPLITGVAKNIQYF
few,TRBV5-1,TRBD1,TRBJ2-3,TGCGCCAGCAGCTTAAGGGGACAGAGAGCAGATACGCAGTATTTT,CASSLRGQRADTQYF
once,TRBV27,TRBD1,TRBJ1-5,TGTGCCAGCAGAGGGACAGGGGGGCATCAGCCCCAGCATTTT,CASRGTGGHQPQHF
-,TRBV18,TRBD1,TRBJ1-6,TGTGCCAGCTCACCGGGACAGCAAGCACCCCTCCACTTT,CASSPGQQAPLHF
-,TRBV6-1,-,TRBJ1-3,TGTGCCAGCAGTGAAGGCCTATACTCTGGAAACACCATATATTTT,CASSEGLYSGNTIYF
-,TRBV5-1,-,TRBJ2-5,TGCGCCAGCAGCCGCGAGTTAGCCATTTTTCTAGAGACCCAGTACTTC,CASSRELAIFLETQYF
-,TRBV28,-,TRBJ1-2,TGTGCCAGCAGCCTCGTTCTAGCTAACTATGGCTACACCTTC,CASSLVLANYGYTF
-,TRBV7-6,TRBD2,TRBJ2-1,TGTGCCAGCAGCTTAGCTAGCGGGGGGACGAGCTCCTACAATGAGCAGTTCTTC,CASSLASGGTSSYNEQFF
-,TRBV2,-,TRBJ2-1,TGTGCCAGCAGTAAAAAGCGGACAGTCCGCTCCTACAATGAGCAGTTCTTC,CASSKKRTVRSYNEQFF
-,TRBV11-2,TRBD1,TRBJ2-3,TGTGCCAGCAGCGGACAGGGCTTGGGCACAGATACGCAGTATTTT,CASSGQGLGTDTQYF
-,TRBV29-1,-,TRBJ2-3,TGCAGCGTTGTTGCGGGCACAGATACGCAGTATTTT,CSVVAGTDTQYF
-,TRBV3-1/TRBV3-2,TRBD1,TRBJ2-2,TGTGCCAGCAGCCAAGTCCCTCAGACAGGGACCGGGGAGCTGTTTTTT,CASSQVPQTGTGELFF
-,TRBV18,-,TRBJ2-1,TGTGCCAGCTCACAACTGGATGAGCAGTTCTTC,CASSQLDEQFF
-,TRBV10-1,TRBD1,TRBJ2-3,TGCGCCAGCAGCCGGGACAGGGGAGGATTCGTAACGCAGTATTTT,CASSRDRGGFVTQYF
-,TRBV28,TRBD1,TRBJ2-7,TGTGCCAGCAGTCCACCTTTTGGACAGGGGTCCTACGAGCAGTACTTC,CASSPPFGQGSYEQYF
-,TRBV12-3/TRBV12-4,TRBD1,TRBJ1-2,TGTGCCAGCAGTGGGACAGGGAATTTTGGCTACACCTTC,CASSGTGNFGYTF
once,TRBV7-2,-,TRBJ1-6,TGTGCCAGCAGTATATCCGGGGGTGGCGTGACACCCCTCCACTTT,CASSISGGGVTPLHF
-,TRBV5-4,-,TRBJ1-3,TGTGCCAGCAGCTTGGAACACTCTGGAAACACCATATATTTT,CASSLEHSGNTIYF
few,TRBV10-3,TRBD1,TRBJ2-5,TGTGCCATCAGTCCGACAGGGGGCGAAGAGACCCAGTACTTC,CAISPTGGEETQYF
-,TRBV5-1,TRBD1,TRBJ1-3,TGCGCCAGCAGCTTTCAGGGGGGAACTGGAAACACCATATATTTT,CASSFQGGTGNTIYF
-,TRBV4-1,TRBD2,TRBJ2-1,TGCGCCAGCAGCACACTAGCGGGTAAAGGGAATGAGCAGTTCTTC,CASSTLAGKGNEQFF
-,TRBV16,-,TRBJ2-2,TGTGCCAGCAGCCCAATTAAGCGGTCCGGGGAGCTGTTTTTT,CASSPIKRSGELFF
-,TRBV19,-,TRBJ2-4,TGTGCCAGTAGTAACAGGAGATTCTCCTCGGCCAAAAACATTCAGTACTTC,CASSNRRFSSAKNIQYF
-,TRBV20-1,-,TRBJ1-2,TGCAGTGCTAGTTGGCAGAACTATGGCTACACCTTC,CSASWQNYGYTF
-,TRBV13,-,TRBJ2-7,TGTGCCAGCAGCCCCATGGGAGCAGGAGTATACGAGCAGTACTTC,CASSPMGAGVYEQYF
-,TRBV18,-,TRBJ2-3,TGTGCCACCCTTCCCGCGGGTTCTAGCACAGATACGCAGTATTTT,CATLPAGSSTDTQYF
-,TRBV6-4,-,TRBJ2-3,TGTGCCAGCAGTGATCGAGGAGATACGCAGTATTTT,CASSDRGDTQYF
once,TRBV16,TRBD1,TRBJ1-1,TGTGCCAGCAGCCCCTCCGGACAGGGGAACACTGAAGCTTTCTTT,CASSPSGQGNTEAFF
once,TRBV3-1/TRBV3-2,TRBD1,TRBJ2-5,TGTGCCAGCAGCCATTGGGACAGTCAAGAGACCCAGTACTTC,CASSHWDSQETQYF
-,TRBV18,TRBD1,TRBJ2-5,TGTGCCAGCTCAAAACAGGGACAGCGCCAAGAGACCCAGTACTTC,CASSKQGQRQETQYF
-,TRBV5-5,-,TRBJ1-2,TGTGCCAGCAGCTTTTTCGAAGGAGGGGTTAACTATGGCTACACCTTC,CASSFFEGGVNYGYTF
-,TRBV3-1/TRBV3-2,-,TRBJ2-7,TGTGCCAGCAGCCAAGAGACTAGAACCTACGAGCAGTACTTC,CASSQETRTYEQYF